One and the same sample provided the 9 T cell receptor beta chains below, sequenced in a study of metastatic and nonmetastatic thyroid tumors. Thyroid surgery took place with no prior treatment in any patient. MiXCR was used by TCRdb to re-call the PCR reads. The sample lists about 20,000 clones; 15% to 19% were seen once. The material sequenced was blood. Receptors were obtained from a female donor with papillary thyroid cancer or a benign thyroid nodule (not recorded which). Some clones in this sample may be carry-over from other donors' samples.

This clone was seen once. DNA for the CDR3: TGCGCCAGCAGCTTACCCGGGAGTTACAATGAGCAGTTCTTC. Its translation: CASSLPGSYNEQFF. The V gene is TRBV5-1, the J gene TRBJ2-1; D may be TRBD2 (6 bases). Looked up from germline, CDR1 is SGHRS and CDR2 is YFSETQ. Between the trimmed V and J ends, which lost 2 bases and 4 bases, there was a span of 10 bases. The CDR3 runs 14 residues.

A word on this clone: One junction end does not reproduce the germline sequence, and a read error may be involved. This chain uses TRBV9 with TRBJ2-1; 9 bases fit TRBD2. This CDR3 is 16 amino acids long. Germline V gene sequence: CDR1 SGDLS, CDR2 YYNGEE. The CDR3 sequence is CASGVRLADTYNEQFF. CDR3 nucleotide sequence: TGTGCCAGCGGCGTTAGACTAGCGGACACCTACAATGAGCAATTCTTC.

This clone was seen many times. The V call is TRBV11-3, the J call TRBJ2-3; 7 bases are a match to TRBD2. J was trimmed by 0 bases and V by 1 base; bases with no gene match: 10. The CDR3 is 18 amino acids. Germline V gives CDR1 SGHNT, CDR2 YENEEA. CDR3: CASSLVGLDLSSTDTQYF. The CDR3 region has the DNA TGTGCCAGCAGCTTAGTTGGACTAGACCTATCTAGCACAGATACGCAGTATTTT. The full variable domain, rest sourced from reference TRBV11-3 and TRBJ2-3, is EAGVVQSPRYKIIEKKQPVAFWCNPISGHNTLYWYLQNLGQGPELLIRYENEEAVDDSQLPKDRFSAERLKGVDSTLKIQPAELGDSAVYLCASSLVGLDLSSTDTQYFGPGTRLTVL.

By sample share, this clone is medium-sized. J is TRBJ2-4 and V is TRBV20-1, with unresolved D. This CDR3 comprises 15 residues. Trimming left V 2 bases short and J 0 bases short, with 11 bases between. Germline V gives CDR1 DFQATT, CDR2 SNEGSKA (reference sequence). The CDR3 loop reads CSARRGVLAKNIQYF. The CDR3 nucleotides are TGCAGTGCTAGAAGAGGTGTTCTAGCCAAAAACATTCAGTACTTC.

This clone was seen at least ten times. This chain joins TRBV3-1 and TRBJ2-7, with unresolved D. The CDR3 covers 14 residues. Between the trimmed V and J ends, which lost 3 bases and 0 bases, there was a span of 9 bases. Germline loops: CDR1 LGHDT, CDR2 YNNKEL (reference sequence). CDR3 DNA: TGTGCCAGCAGCCATACAACGAGCTCCTACGAGCAGTACTTC. The encoded protein is CASSHTTSSYEQYF.

This clone was found a few times. The rearrangement joins TRBV19 to TRBJ2-3; TRBD2 might be the D (6 bases). CDR3 length equals 15 residues. Trimming shortened V by 3 bases and J by 3 bases, and 13 bases separated the two germline ends. The V gene's germline CDR1 is LNHDA and CDR2 SQIVND (reference sequence). The CDR3 is CASSIISGETDTQYF. The DNA of the CDR3 is TGTGCCAGTAGTATCATTAGCGGCGAAACAGATACGCAGTATTTT.

Ten or more counts support this clone. The V call is TRBV18, the J call TRBJ1-2; D is possibly TRBD1 (5 bases). V was shortened by 3 bases and J by 4 bases, with 9 bases between the two germline ends. Germline CDR1 reads KGHSH; CDR2 reads LQKENI. CDR3 length equals 13 residues. The chain's CDR3 is CASSPQGVYGYTF. Written as DNA, the CDR3 is TGTGCCAGCTCACCCCAAGGGGTCTATGGCTACACCTTC.

This clone occurred many times. The rearrangement links TRBV29-1 to TRBJ2-3; the match to TRBD2 covers 7 bases. Per germline, CDR1 SQVTM and CDR2 ANQGSEA. The CDR3 is made up of 13 amino acids. J gave up 2 bases and V 5 bases, and 4 bases lay outside the gene matches. CDR3 DNA sequence: TGCAGCGTTAAGAGCGGGAACACAGATACGCAGTATTTT. Its translation: CSVKSGNTDTQYF.

This clone has at least ten counts. The V call is TRBV11-1, the J call TRBJ2-4; 9 nucleotides align to TRBD2. CDR3 size: 19 residues. Germline CDR1 reads SGHAT; CDR2 reads FQDESV (reference sequence). V shed 1 base and J 2 bases; nucleotides not matched to a gene: 12. CDR3 sequence (DNA): TGTGCCAGCAGCTTAGTCGCGGGAGGGGGCCGAATGACCAAAAACATTCAGTACTTC. Its protein product is CASSLVAGGGRMTKNIQYF.